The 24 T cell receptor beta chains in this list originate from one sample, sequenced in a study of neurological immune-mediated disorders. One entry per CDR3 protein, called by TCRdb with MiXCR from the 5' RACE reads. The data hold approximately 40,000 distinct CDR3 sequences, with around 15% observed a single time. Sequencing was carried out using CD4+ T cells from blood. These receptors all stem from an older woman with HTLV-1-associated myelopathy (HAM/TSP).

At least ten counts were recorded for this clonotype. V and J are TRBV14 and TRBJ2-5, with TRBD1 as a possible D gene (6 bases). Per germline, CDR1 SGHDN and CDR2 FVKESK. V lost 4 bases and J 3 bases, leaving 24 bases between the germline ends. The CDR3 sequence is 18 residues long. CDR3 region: CASSLDGVPKDSKETQYF. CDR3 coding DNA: TGTGCCAGCAGCCTAGATGGAGTTCCAAAGGACAGTAAAGAGACCCAGTACTTC. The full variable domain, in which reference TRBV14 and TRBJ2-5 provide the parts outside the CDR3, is EAGVTQFPSHSVIEKGQTVTLRCDPISGHDNLYWYRRVMGKEIKFLLHFVKESKQDESGMPNNRFLAERTGGTYSTLKVQPAELEDSGVYFCASSLDGVPKDSKETQYFGPGTRLLVL.

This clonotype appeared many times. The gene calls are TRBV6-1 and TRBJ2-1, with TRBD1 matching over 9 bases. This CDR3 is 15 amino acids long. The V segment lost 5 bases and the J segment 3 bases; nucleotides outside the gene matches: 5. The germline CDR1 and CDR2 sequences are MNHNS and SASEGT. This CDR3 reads CASSTGGFRYNEQFF. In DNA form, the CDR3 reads TGTGCCAGCAGTACAGGGGGCTTTCGCTACAATGAGCAGTTCTTC.

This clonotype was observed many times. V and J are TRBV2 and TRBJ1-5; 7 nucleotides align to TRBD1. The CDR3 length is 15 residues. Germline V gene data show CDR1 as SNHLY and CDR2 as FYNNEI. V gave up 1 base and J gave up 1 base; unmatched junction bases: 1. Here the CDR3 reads CASSEGQGSNQPQHF. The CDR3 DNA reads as TGTGCCAGCAGTGAAGGACAGGGCAGCAATCAGCCCCAGCATTTT. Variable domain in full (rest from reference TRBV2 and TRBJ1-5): EPEVTQTPSHQVTQMGQEVILRCVPISNHLYFYWYRQILGQKVEFLVSFYNNEISEKSEIFDDQFSVERPDGSNFTLKIRSTKLEDSAMYFCASSEGQGSNQPQHFGDGTRLSIL.

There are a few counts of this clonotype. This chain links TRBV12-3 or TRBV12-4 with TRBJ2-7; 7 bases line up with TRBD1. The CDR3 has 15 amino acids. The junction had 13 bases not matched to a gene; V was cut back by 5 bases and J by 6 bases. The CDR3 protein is CASSPRQGTNREQYF. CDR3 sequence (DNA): TGTGCCAGCAGTCCCCGACAGGGAACAAATCGCGAGCAGTACTTC.

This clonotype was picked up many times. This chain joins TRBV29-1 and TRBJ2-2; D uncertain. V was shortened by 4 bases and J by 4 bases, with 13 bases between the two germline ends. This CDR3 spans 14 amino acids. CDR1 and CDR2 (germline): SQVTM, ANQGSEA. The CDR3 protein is CSVVPPWGTGELFF. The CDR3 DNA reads TGCAGCGTTGTCCCGCCGTGGGGCACCGGGGAGCTGTTTTTT.

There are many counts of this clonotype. CDR3 coding DNA: TGCAGTGCTAACGAGGGACAGCCCTATTGGACCACCTTC. It is translated as CSANEGQPYWTTF. V gene TRBV20-1 combines with J gene TRBJ1-2, with 7 positions matching TRBD1. Unmatched junction bases numbered 15, after V lost 4 bases and J lost 13 bases. This CDR3 has 13 amino acids. The germline CDR1 and CDR2 sequences are DFQATT and SNEGSKA (reference sequence).

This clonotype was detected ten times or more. DNA for the CDR3: TGCGCCAGCAGCCAACTGACAGGGACCGGAAACACCATATATTTT. It codes for CASSQLTGTGNTIYF. The rearrangement links TRBV5-1 to TRBJ1-3; TRBD1 matches 7 bases. After removal of 4 bases from V and 4 bases from J, the junction contained 8 bases not matched to a gene. CDR3 length: 15 residues. Germline assignment: CDR1 SGHRS and CDR2 YFSETQ.

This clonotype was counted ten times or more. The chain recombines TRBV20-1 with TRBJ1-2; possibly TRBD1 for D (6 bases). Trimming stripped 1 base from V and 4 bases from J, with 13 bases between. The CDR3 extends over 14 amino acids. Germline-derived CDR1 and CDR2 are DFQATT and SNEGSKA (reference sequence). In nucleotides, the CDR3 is TGCAGTGCTAGAGCCCCCGGGACATCCTATGGCTACACCTTC. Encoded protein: CSARAPGTSYGYTF.

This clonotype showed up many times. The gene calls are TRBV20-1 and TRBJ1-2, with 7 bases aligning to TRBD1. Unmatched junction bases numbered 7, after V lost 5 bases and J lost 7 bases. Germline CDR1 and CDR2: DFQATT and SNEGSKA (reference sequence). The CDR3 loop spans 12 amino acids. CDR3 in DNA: TGCAGTGCTGAGACAGGGCGGAGTGGCTACACCTTC. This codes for CSAETGRSGYTF.

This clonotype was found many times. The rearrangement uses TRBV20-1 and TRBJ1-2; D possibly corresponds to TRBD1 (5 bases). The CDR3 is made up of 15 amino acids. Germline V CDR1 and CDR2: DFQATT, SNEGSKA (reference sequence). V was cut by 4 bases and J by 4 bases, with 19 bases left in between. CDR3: CSATTHSGQGYGYTF. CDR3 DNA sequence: TGCAGTGCTACAACCCATTCGGGGCAGGGCTATGGCTACACCTTC.

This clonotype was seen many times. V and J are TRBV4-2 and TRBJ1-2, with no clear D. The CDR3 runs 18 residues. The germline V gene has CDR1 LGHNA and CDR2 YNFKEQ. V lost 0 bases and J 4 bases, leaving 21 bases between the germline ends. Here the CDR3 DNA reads TGTGCCAGCAGCCAAGATCTGGGTGGCAAGACCTCTAGCTATGGCTACACCTTC. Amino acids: CASSQDLGGKTSSYGYTF.

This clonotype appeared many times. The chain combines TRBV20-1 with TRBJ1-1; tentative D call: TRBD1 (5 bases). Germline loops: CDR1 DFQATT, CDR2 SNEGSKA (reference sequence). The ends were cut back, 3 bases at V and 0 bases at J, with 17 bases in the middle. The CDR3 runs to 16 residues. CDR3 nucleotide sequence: TGCAGTGCTAGTACCCCGACAGTAAACATGAACACTGAAGCTTTCTTT. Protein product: CSASTPTVNMNTEAFF.

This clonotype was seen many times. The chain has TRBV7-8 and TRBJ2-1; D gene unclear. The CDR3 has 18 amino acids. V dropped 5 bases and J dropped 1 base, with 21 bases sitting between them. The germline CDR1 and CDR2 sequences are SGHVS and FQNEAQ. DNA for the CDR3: TGTGCCAGCAGCCCACAGCCCAGGAACCCTGGGTCCTACAATGAGCAGTTCTTC. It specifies CASSPQPRNPGSYNEQFF.

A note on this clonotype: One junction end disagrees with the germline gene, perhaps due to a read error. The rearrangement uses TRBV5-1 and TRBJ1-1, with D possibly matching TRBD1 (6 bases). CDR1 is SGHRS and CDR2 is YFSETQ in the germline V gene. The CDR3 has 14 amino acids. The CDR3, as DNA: TGCGTCAGCATCTTGTCCCTCGGGGGCGCTGAAGCTTTCTTT. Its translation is CVSILSLGGAEAFF.

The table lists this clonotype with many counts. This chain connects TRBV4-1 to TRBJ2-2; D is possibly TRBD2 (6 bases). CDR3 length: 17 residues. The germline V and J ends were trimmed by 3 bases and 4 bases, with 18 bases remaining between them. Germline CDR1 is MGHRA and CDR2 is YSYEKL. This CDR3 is CASSHPFGGQSTGELFF. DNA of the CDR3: TGCGCCAGCAGCCACCCTTTCGGAGGGCAAAGCACCGGGGAGCTGTTTTTT.

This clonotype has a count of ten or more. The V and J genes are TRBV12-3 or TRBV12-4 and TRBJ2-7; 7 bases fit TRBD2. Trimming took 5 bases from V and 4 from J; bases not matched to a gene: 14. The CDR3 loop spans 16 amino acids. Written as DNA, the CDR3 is TGTGCCAGCAGTCCAAAGCGGGGAACCGGAAGGTACGAGCAGTACTTC. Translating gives CASSPKRGTGRYEQYF.

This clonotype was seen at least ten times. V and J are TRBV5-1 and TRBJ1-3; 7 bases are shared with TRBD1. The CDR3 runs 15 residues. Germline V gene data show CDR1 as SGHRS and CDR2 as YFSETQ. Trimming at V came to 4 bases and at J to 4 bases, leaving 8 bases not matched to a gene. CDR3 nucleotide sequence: TGCGCCAGCAGCGTCCGAGGGGGCGAAGGAAACACCATATATTTT. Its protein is CASSVRGGEGNTIYF. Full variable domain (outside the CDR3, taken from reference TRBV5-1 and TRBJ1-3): KAGVTQTPRYLIKTRGQQVTLSCSPISGHRSVSWYQQTPGQGLQFLFEYFSETQRNKGNFPGRFSGRQFSNSRSEMNVSTLELGDSALYLCASSVRGGEGNTIYFGEGSWLTVV.

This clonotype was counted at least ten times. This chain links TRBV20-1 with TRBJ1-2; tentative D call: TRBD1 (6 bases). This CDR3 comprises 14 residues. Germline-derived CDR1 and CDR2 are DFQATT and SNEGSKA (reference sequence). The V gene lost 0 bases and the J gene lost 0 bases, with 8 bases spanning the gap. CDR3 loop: CSARDRQANYGYTF. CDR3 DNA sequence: TGCAGTGCTAGAGACAGACAGGCTAACTATGGCTACACCTTC.

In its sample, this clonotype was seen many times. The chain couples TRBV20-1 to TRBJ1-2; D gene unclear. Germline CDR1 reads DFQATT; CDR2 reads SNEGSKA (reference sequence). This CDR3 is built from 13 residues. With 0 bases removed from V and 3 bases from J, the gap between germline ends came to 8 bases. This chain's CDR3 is CSARDSADYGYTF. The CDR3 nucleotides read TGCAGTGCTAGAGACAGCGCGGACTATGGCTACACCTTC.

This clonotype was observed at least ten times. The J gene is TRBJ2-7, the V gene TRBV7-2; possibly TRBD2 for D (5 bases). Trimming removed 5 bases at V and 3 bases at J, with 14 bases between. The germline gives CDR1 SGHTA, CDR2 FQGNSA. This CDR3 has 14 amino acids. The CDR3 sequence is CASSPSGGSYEQYF. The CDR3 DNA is TGTGCCAGCAGCCCTAGTGGAGGAAGCTACGAGCAGTACTTC.

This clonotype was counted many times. CDR3 bases: TGTGCCAGCAGTTACAAGCAGGGGGCAACCCACGAGCAGTACTTC. Its protein is CASSYKQGATHEQYF. V gene TRBV6-5 combines with J gene TRBJ2-7; 8 bases fit TRBD1. V shed 2 bases, J shed 5 bases, and the junction held 8 bases outside the gene matches. The CDR3 extends over 15 amino acids. CDR1 and CDR2 (germline): MNHEY, SVGAGI.

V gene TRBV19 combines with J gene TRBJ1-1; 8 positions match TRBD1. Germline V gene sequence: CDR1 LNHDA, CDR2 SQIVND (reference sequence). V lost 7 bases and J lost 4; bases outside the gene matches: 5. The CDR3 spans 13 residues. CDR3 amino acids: CASIDRGSTEAFF. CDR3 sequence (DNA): TGTGCCAGTATTGACAGGGGTAGCACTGAAGCTTTCTTT.

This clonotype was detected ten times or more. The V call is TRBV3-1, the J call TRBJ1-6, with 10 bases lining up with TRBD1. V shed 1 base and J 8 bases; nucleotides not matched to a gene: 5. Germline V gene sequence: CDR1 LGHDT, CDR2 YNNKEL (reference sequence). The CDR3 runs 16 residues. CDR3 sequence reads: CASSQGGDRGYSPLHF. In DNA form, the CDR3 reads TGTGCCAGCAGCCAAGGTGGGGACAGGGGTTATTCACCCCTCCACTTT.

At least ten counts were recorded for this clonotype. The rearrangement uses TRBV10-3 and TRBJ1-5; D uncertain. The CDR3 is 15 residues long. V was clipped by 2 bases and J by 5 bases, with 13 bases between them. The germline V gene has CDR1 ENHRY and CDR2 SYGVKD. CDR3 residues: CAISEMAHPDQPQHF. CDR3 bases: TGTGCCATCAGTGAGATGGCTCACCCCGATCAGCCCCAGCATTTT.